This TCR beta chain was observed in a study of cytomegalovirus exposure and HLA in healthy donors. Looking at the study overall: Out of about 190 million T cells, an earlier analysis found 117 million unique TCR beta sequences in total. Study results and caveats: Data from an earlier analysis indicated that most TCR beta V segments were productive either about 87% or about 30% of the time. Many donors shared some public TCRs, even though most TCR sequences were rare. A likely sequencing artifact accounted for one observed cluster of highly shared sequence variants.

V lost 2 bases, J lost 7 bases, and 8 bases stayed unmatched. The CDR3 length is 16 residues. Germline V CDR1 and CDR2: SGHDT, YYEEEE. The PCR was carried out with 60 Vbeta primers and 13 Jbeta primers. Sequencing was performed with immunoSEQ multiplex PCR; in TCRdb, only in-frame clones are kept and a portion is missing. This repertoire shows roughly 180,000 clones, almost 80% found once; its top ten account for roughly an eighth. This clone was observed once. What it recognizes is unknown. This receptor was taken from a man aged 45 to 65 in good health and CMV-seropositive. V usage is TRBV5-6 and J usage is TRBJ1-4; 10 nucleotides match TRBD1. The specimen sequenced was PBMCs. Here the CDR3 DNA reads TGTGCCAGCAGCTTAGGGACAGGGGATTTTGCTGAAAAACTGTTTTTT. Translated, it gives CASSLGTGDFAEKLFF.